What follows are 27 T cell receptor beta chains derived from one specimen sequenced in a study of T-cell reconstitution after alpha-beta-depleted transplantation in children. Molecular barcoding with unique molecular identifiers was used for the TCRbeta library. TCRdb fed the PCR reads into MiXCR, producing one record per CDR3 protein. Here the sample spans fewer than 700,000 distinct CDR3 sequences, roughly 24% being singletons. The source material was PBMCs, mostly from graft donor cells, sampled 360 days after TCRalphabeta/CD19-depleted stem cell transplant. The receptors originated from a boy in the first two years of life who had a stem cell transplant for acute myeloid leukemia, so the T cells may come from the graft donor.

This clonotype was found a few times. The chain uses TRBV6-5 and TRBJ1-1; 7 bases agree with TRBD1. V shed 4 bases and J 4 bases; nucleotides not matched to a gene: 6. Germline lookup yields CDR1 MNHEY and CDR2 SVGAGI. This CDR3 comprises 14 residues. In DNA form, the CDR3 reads TGTGCCAGCAGTTCCTCGACAGGGCGCACTGAAGCTTTCTTT. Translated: CASSSSTGRTEAFF.

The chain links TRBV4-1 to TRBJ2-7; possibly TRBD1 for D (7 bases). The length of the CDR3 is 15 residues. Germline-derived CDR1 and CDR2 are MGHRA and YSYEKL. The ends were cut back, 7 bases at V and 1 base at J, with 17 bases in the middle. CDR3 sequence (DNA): TGCGCCAGCAACCTTTCAGGGGGGCCTTCCTACGAGCAGTACGTC. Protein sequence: CASNLSGGPSYEQYV.

The CDR3, as DNA: TGTGCCAGCAGTGAGGGAGACCGTCTGTACGAGCAGTACTTC. Protein: CASSEGDRLYEQYF. The chain recombines TRBV6-1 with TRBJ2-7; TRBD2 might be the D (5 bases). Trimming removed 3 bases from V and 4 bases from J, with 13 bases in between. Germline CDR1 is MNHNS and CDR2 is SASEGT. This CDR3 comprises 14 residues.

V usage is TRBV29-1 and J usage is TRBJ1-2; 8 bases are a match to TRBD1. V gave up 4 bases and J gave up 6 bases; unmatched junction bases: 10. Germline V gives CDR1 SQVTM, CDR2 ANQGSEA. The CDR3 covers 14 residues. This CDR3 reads CSVAYRGSDHGYTF. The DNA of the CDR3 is TGCAGCGTTGCGTACAGGGGGTCGGACCATGGCTACACCTTC.

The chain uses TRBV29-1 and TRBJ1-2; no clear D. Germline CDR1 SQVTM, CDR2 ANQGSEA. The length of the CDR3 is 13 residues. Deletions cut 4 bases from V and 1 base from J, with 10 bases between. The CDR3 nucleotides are TGCAGCGTTGTATTGGACCGTAACTATGGCTACACCTTC. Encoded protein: CSVVLDRNYGYTF.

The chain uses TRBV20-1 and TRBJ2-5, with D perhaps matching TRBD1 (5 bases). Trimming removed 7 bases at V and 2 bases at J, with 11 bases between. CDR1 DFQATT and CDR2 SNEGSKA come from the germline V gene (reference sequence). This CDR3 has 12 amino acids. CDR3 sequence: CSVSRVQETQYF. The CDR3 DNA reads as TGCAGTGTCAGCAGGGTTCAAGAGACCCAGTACTTC.

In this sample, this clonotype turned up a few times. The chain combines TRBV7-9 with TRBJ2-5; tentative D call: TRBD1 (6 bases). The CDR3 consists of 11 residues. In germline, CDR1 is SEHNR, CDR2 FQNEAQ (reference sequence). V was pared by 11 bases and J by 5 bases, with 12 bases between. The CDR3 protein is CAAQGFETQYF. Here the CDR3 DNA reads TGTGCCGCACAGGGATTTGAGACCCAGTACTTC.

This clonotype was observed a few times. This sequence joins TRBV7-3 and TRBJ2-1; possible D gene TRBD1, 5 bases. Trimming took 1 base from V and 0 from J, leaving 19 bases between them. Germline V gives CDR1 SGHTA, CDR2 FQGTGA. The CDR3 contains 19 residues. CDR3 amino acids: CASSLSLSFRASSYNEQFF. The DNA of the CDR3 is TGTGCCAGCAGCTTAAGTTTATCGTTCAGGGCCAGCTCCTACAATGAGCAGTTCTTC.

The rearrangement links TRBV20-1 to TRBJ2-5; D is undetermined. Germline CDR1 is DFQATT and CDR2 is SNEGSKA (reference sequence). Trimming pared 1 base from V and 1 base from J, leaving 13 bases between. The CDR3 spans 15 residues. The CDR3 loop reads CSARVPEAFQETQYF. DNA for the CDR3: TGCAGTGCTAGAGTCCCCGAGGCCTTCCAAGAGACCCAGTACTTC.

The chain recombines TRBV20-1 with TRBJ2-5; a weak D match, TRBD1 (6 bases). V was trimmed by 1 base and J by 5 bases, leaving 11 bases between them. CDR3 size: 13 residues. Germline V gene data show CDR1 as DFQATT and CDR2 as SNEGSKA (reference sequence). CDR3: CSARVTGSETQYF. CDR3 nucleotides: TGCAGTGCTAGAGTCACAGGGAGTGAGACCCAGTACTTC.

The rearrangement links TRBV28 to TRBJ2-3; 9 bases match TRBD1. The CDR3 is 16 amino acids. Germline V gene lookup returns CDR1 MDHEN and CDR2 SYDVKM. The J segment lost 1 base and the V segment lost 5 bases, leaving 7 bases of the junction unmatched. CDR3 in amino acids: CASSRRQGVGTDTQYF. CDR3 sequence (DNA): TGTGCCAGCAGTCGAAGACAGGGGGTTGGCACAGATACGCAGTATTTT.

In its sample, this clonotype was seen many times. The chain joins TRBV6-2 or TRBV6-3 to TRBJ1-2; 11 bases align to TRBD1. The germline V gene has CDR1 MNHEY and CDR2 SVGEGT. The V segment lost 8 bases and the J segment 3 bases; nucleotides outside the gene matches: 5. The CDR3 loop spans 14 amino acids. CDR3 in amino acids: CASADRGHHYGYTF. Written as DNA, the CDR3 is TGTGCCAGCGCGGACAGGGGGCACCACTATGGCTACACCTTC.

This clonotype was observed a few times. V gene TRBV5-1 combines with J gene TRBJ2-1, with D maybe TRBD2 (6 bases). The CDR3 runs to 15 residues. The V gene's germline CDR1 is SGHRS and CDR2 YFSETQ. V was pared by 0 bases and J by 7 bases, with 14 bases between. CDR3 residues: CASSLDSGLRNEQFF. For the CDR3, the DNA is TGCGCCAGCAGCTTGGATAGCGGACTAAGGAATGAGCAGTTCTTC.

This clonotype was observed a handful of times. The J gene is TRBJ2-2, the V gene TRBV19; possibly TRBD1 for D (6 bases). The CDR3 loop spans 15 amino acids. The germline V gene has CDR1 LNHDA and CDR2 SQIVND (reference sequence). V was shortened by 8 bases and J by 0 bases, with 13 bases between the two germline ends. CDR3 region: CASLLGTTNTGELFF. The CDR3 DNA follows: TGTGCCAGTCTCCTTGGGACAACGAACACCGGGGAGCTGTTTTTT.

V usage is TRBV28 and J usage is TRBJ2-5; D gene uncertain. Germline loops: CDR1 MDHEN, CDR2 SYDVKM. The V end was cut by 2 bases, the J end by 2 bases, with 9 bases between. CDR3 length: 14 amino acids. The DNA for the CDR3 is TGTGCCAGCAGTTTACGGTCAGATCAAGAGACCCAGTACTTC. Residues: CASSLRSDQETQYF.

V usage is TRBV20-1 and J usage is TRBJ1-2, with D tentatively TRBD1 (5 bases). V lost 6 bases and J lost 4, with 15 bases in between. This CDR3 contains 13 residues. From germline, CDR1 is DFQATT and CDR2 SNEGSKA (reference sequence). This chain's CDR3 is CSAVSGIPYGYTF. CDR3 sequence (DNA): TGCAGTGCGGTTTCAGGGATCCCCTATGGCTACACCTTC.

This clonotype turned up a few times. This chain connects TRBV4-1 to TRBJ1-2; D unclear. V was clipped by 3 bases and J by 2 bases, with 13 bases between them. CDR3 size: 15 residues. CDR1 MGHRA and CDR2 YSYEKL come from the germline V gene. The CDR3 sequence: CASSHTVRQNYGYTF. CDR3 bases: TGCGCCAGCAGCCACACCGTGAGGCAGAACTATGGCTACACCTTC.

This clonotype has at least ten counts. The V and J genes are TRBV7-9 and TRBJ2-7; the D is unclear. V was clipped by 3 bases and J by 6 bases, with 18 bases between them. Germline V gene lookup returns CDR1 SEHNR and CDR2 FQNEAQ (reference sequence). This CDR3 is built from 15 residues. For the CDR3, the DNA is TGTGCCAGCAGCTTCAAAGGACCGCTAACTGGCGAGCAGTACTTC. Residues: CASSFKGPLTGEQYF.

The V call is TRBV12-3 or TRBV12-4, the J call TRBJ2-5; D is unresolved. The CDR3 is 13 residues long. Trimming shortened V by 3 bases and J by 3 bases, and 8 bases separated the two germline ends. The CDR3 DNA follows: TGTGCCAGCAGTTTCAAGCCGGAAGAGACCCAGTACTTC. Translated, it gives CASSFKPEETQYF.

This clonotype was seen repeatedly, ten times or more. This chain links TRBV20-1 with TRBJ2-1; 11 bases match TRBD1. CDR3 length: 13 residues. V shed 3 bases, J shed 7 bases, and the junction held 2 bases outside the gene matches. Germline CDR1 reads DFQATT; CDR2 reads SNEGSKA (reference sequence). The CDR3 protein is CSASGTGGNEQFF. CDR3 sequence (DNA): TGCAGTGCTAGTGGGACAGGGGGTAATGAGCAGTTCTTC.

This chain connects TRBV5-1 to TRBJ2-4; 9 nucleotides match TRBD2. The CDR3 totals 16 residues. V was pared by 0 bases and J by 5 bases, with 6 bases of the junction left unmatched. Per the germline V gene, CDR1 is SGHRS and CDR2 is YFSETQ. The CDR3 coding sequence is TGCGCCAGCAGCTTGGCTAGCGGGGTGGCCCAAAACATTCAGTACTTC. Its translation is CASSLASGVAQNIQYF.

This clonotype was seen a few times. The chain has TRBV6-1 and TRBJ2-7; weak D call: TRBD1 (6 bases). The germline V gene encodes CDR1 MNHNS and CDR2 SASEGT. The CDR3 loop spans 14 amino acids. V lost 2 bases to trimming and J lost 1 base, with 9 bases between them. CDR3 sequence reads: CASSETTGSYEQYV. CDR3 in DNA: TGTGCCAGCAGTGAAACGACAGGATCCTACGAGCAGTACGTC.

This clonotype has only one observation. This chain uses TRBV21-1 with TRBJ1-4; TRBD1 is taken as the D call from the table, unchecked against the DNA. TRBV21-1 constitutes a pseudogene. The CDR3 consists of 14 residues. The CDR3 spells CASSTHRVGEKLFF. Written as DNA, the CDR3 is TGTGCCAGCAGCACGCACAGGGTCGGAGAAAAACTGTTTTTT.

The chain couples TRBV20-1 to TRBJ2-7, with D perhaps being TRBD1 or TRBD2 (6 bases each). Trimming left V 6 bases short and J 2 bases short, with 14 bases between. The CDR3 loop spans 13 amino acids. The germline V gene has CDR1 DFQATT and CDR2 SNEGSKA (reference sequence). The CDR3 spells CSAGPGAPYEQYV. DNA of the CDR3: TGCAGTGCCGGTCCGGGGGCCCCCTACGAGCAGTACGTC.

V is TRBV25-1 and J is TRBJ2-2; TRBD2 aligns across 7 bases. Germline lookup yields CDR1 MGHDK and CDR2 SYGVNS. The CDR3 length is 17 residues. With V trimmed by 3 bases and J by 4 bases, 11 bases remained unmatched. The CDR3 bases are TGTGCCAGCAGTGAGCCTCCGGGAGGCGATTTCACCGGGGAGCTGTTTTTT. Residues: CASSEPPGGDFTGELFF.

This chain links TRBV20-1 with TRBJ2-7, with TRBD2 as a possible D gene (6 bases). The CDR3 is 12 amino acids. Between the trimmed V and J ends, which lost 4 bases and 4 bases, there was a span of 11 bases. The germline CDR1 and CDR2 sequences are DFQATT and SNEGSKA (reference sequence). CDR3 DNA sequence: TGCAGTGCTAATGGGCGGGAATACGAGCAGTACTTC. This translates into CSANGREYEQYF.

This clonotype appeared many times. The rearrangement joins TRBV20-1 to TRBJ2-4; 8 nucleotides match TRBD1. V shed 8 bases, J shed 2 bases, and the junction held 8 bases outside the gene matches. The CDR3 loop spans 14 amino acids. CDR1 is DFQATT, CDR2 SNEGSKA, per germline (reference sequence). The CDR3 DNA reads TGCAGTCCTCGGACAGGGAGGCCCAAAAACATTCAGTACTTC. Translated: CSPRTGRPKNIQYF.